This is a list of T cell receptor beta chains from one sample in a study of CD8+CD57+ T cells in acquired aplastic anemia. TCRdb analysed the reads with MiXCR anew, one entry per CDR3 protein. The sample includes 150,000 to 200,000 distinct CDR3 sequences, around 52% of them seen just once. Source material: sorted CD4+, CD8+, or CD8+CD57+ T cells (not recorded which) from PBMCs. The source is a human donor with aplastic anemia. The CDR3 runs from the conserved cysteine through the conserved F or W. D genes are given only for firm matches. A row's size may be missing; if present it is once, few, many or a size class.

d_call j_call clone_size v_call cdr3_aa cdr3_nt
- TRBJ2-2 - TRBV15 CATSSVIENTGELFF TGTGCCACCAGCTCAGTGATCGAGAACACCGGGGAGCTGTTTTTT
- TRBJ2-2 - TRBV11-1 CASGPGAGDRELFF TGTGCCAGCGGTCCGGGAGCCGGTGATCGGGAGCTGTTTTTT
- TRBJ2-7 - TRBV7-2 CASSSDTYEQYF TGTGCCAGCAGCTCCGACACCTACGAGCAGTACTTC
- TRBJ1-1 many TRBV4-2 CASSQDQGNTEAFF TGTGCCAGCAGCCAAGACCAGGGAAACACTGAAGCTTTCTTT
- TRBJ1-2 - TRBV6-5 CAGSYLQNYGYTF TGTGCCGGCAGTTACCTACAGAACTATGGCTACACCTTC
- TRBJ1-4 few TRBV4-2 CASSRPLAQFNEKLFF TGTGCCAGCAGCCGCCCCTTGGCTCAGTTTAATGAAAAACTGTTTTTT
- TRBJ2-7 - TRBV7-8 CASSFWDSYEQYF TGTGCCAGCAGCTTTTGGGACTCCTACGAGCAGTACTTC
TRBD2 TRBJ2-1 once TRBV5-1 CASSFRREVYNEQFF TGCGCCAGCAGCTTCCGGCGGGAGGTGTACAATGAGCAGTTCTTC
- TRBJ1-6 - TRBV13 CASSLGQSFTLHF TGTGCCAGCAGCTTAGGCCAAAGTTTCACCCTCCACTTT
- TRBJ1-1 few TRBV20-1 CSASDIVNTEAFF TGCAGTGCCTCGGACATAGTGAACACTGAAGCTTTCTTT
- TRBJ2-7 many TRBV19 CASSIEGRYEQYF TGTGCCAGTAGTATAGAGGGCCGGTACGAGCAGTACTTC
- TRBJ2-3 - TRBV12-3/TRBV12-4 CASSEPLGGSDTQYF TGTGCCAGCAGCGAACCACTAGGAGGGTCAGATACGCAGTATTTT
TRBD1 TRBJ2-1 many TRBV5-1 CASSAGQGRNEQFF TGCGCCAGCAGCGCTGGACAGGGGAGAAATGAGCAGTTCTTC
- TRBJ1-2 - TRBV19 CASSTNGPYYGYTF TGTGCCAGTAGTACAAATGGTCCGTACTATGGCTACACCTTC
- TRBJ2-1 many TRBV5-1 CASSQGNNEQFF TGCGCCAGCAGCCAGGGAAACAATGAGCAGTTCTTC